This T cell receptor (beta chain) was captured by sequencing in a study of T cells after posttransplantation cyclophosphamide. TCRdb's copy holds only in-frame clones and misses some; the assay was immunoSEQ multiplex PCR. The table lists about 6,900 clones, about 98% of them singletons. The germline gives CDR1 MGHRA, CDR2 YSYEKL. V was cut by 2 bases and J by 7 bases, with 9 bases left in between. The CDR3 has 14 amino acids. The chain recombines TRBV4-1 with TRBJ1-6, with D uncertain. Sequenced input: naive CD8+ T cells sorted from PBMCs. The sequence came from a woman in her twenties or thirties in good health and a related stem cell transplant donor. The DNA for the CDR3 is TGCGCCAGCAGCCAACCTGCAGGCAATTCACCCCTCCACTTT. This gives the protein CASSQPAGNSPLHF.